Below, 27 T cell receptor beta chains from the same sample are listed, as sequenced in a study of naive CD8 T cells in extremely preterm neonates. The table came from immunoSEQ multiplex PCR; TCRdb's copy has only in-frame clones and leaves some out. The sample holds about 7,000 clones, under 98% seen once. Source material: naive CD8+ T cells from blood. Every receptor here comes from a human donor in good health.

The CDR3 nucleotides are TGTGCCAGCAGTTCCCCGAGAGGGATCGACACTGAAGCTTTCTTT. This codes for CASSSPRGIDTEAFF. The genes are TRBV27 and TRBJ1-1; D is undetermined. Germline V gene lookup returns CDR1 MNHEY and CDR2 SMNVEV (reference sequence). Trimming stripped 4 bases from V and 3 bases from J, with 15 bases between. This CDR3 is built from 15 residues.

The chain is built from TRBV9 and TRBJ2-7; TRBD1 aligns across 7 bases. Germline V gene sequence: CDR1 SGDLS, CDR2 YYNGEE. J lost 2 bases, V lost 2 bases, and 4 bases had no gene match. The CDR3 is 14 residues long. As DNA, the CDR3 is TGTGCCAGCAGCGTCGGGGACAGAGCCTACGAGCAGTACTTC. The encoded protein is CASSVGDRAYEQYF. The variable domain in full, with the rest retrieved from reference TRBV9 and TRBJ2-7, is DSGVTQTPKHLITATGQRVTLRCSPRSGDLSVYWYQQSLDQGLQFLIQYYNGEERAKGNILERFSAQQFPDLHSELNLSSLELGDSALYFCASSVGDRAYEQYFGPGTRLTVT.

This chain connects TRBV4-3 to TRBJ2-7; TRBD1 agrees at 8 bases. Germline V gene lookup returns CDR1 LGHNA and CDR2 YSLEER. V lost 1 base and J lost 3; bases outside the gene matches: 2. The CDR3 extends over 14 amino acids. For the CDR3, the DNA is TGCGCCAGCAGCCAAGGACAGGGGAACTACGAGCAGTACTTC. It translates to CASSQGQGNYEQYF.

This chain links TRBV5-1 with TRBJ1-1, with unresolved D. V was pared by 4 bases and J by 1 base, with 11 bases between. Germline CDR1 SGHRS, CDR2 YFSETQ. The CDR3 is 14 residues long. CDR3 amino acids: CASSPFGGNTEAFF. For the CDR3, the DNA is TGCGCCAGCAGCCCCTTCGGTGGGAACACTGAAGCTTTCTTT. Full variable domain (remainder filled in from reference TRBV5-1 and TRBJ1-1): KAGVTQTPRYLIKTRGQQVTLSCSPISGHRSVSWYQQTPGQGLQFLFEYFSETQRNKGNFPGRFSGRQFSNSRSEMNVSTLELGDSALYLCASSPFGGNTEAFFGQGTRLTVV.

This chain connects TRBV6-1 to TRBJ1-3, with D maybe TRBD1 (5 bases). The CDR3 is 14 amino acids. Germline lookup yields CDR1 MNHNS and CDR2 SASEGT. Trimming removed 8 bases at V and 4 bases at J, with 15 bases between. The CDR3 sequence: CASGRDSVGNTIYF. Written as DNA, the CDR3 is TGTGCCAGCGGCCGGGACTCGGTAGGAAACACCATATATTTT.

The rearrangement uses TRBV9 and TRBJ2-1; 12 bases map to TRBD2. CDR1 is SGDLS and CDR2 is YYNGEE in the germline V gene. Trimming cost V 3 bases and J 6 bases; bases outside gene matches: 7. The CDR3 spans 16 residues. The CDR3 sequence: CASSGRLAGALNEQFF. The DNA for the CDR3 is TGTGCCAGCAGCGGGAGACTAGCGGGGGCACTCAATGAGCAGTTCTTC.

The J gene is TRBJ1-3, the V gene TRBV7-6; D may be TRBD1 (5 bases). Deletions cut 1 base from V and 4 bases from J, with 11 bases between. The germline gives CDR1 SGHVS, CDR2 FNYEAQ. CDR3 size: 15 residues. The chain's CDR3 is CASSLDLGPGNTIYF. Here the CDR3 DNA reads TGTGCCAGCAGCTTAGATTTGGGGCCCGGAAACACCATATATTTT.

The rearrangement links TRBV5-1 to TRBJ2-1; D perhaps matches TRBD1 (6 bases). The germline V gene has CDR1 SGHRS and CDR2 YFSETQ. The CDR3 extends over 15 amino acids. Trimming removed 0 bases from V and 5 bases from J, with 12 bases in between. CDR3 residues: CASSLGGGPHNEQFF. The DNA for the CDR3 is TGCGCCAGCAGCTTGGGTGGGGGCCCTCACAATGAGCAGTTCTTC. Looking up the rest from reference TRBV5-1 and TRBJ2-1 gives the full variable domain: KAGVTQTPRYLIKTRGQQVTLSCSPISGHRSVSWYQQTPGQGLQFLFEYFSETQRNKGNFPGRFSGRQFSNSRSEMNVSTLELGDSALYLCASSLGGGPHNEQFFGPGTRLTVL.

The genes are TRBV7-9 and TRBJ2-5, with no clear D. This CDR3 is built from 15 residues. CDR1 is SEHNR and CDR2 is FQNEAQ in the germline V gene (reference sequence). Between the trimmed V and J ends, which lost 0 bases and 4 bases, there was a span of 12 bases. The DNA of the CDR3 is TGTGCCAGCAGCTTAGCTGCGGTGGTAGGAGAGACCCAGTACTTC. This gives the protein CASSLAAVVGETQYF.

In nucleotides, the CDR3 is TGTGCCAGTACCGGGCGGGGGGCGAAAACTGAAGCTTTCTTT. Protein sequence: CASTGRGAKTEAFF. The chain links TRBV19 to TRBJ1-1; possible D gene TRBD1, 6 bases. The CDR3 spans 14 residues. Germline values: CDR1 LNHDA, CDR2 SQIVND (reference sequence). The V end was cut by 7 bases, the J end by 5 bases, with 17 bases between.

The V and J genes are TRBV6-6 and TRBJ1-6, with 8 positions matching TRBD1. V was clipped by 0 bases and J by 6 bases; unmatched bases: 1. The CDR3 runs 15 residues. CDR1 and CDR2 (germline): MNHNY, SVGAGI (reference sequence). CDR3 in amino acids: CASSYSGQVNSPLHF. The CDR3 nucleotides are TGTGCCAGCAGTTACTCGGGACAGGTTAATTCACCCCTCCACTTT.

This clone was detected only once. This sequence joins TRBV2 and TRBJ1-6, with D maybe TRBD1 (5 bases). Germline V gives CDR1 SNHLY, CDR2 FYNNEI. V dropped 6 bases and J dropped 4 bases, with 16 bases sitting between them. The CDR3 length is 16 residues. The CDR3 nucleotides read TGTGCCAGCAGAGACCCGGACACAAGATATAATTCACCCCTCCACTTT. This encodes CASRDPDTRYNSPLHF.

This sequence joins TRBV11-3 and TRBJ1-2; D might be TRBD1 (5 bases). Germline CDR1 reads SGHNT; CDR2 reads YENEEA. CDR3 length: 16 residues. V lost 7 bases, J lost 0 bases, and 18 bases lay in between. The CDR3 loop is CASTTKVVGPNYGYTF. CDR3 coding DNA: TGTGCCAGCACCACAAAGGTGGTGGGGCCTAACTATGGCTACACCTTC.

The J gene is TRBJ2-1, the V gene TRBV4-3, with 7 bases identical to TRBD2. The CDR3 runs to 15 residues. From germline, CDR1 is LGHNA and CDR2 YSLEER. J was trimmed by 4 bases and V by 1 base; bases with no gene match: 4. CDR3 bases: TGCGCCAGCAGCCAAGTAGCGGGTCCATACAATGAGCAGTTCTTC. Its protein product is CASSQVAGPYNEQFF.

The rearrangement links TRBV7-3 to TRBJ1-1, with TRBD1 matching 12 bases. The CDR3 covers 15 residues. Germline CDR1 and CDR2: SGHTA and FQGTGA. V lost 5 bases to trimming and J lost 5 bases; unmatched junction nucleotides: 6. As DNA, the CDR3 is TGTGCCAGCAGCCCAGGGACAGGGGGCGGAACTGAAGCTTTCTTT. Translation gives CASSPGTGGGTEAFF.

The chain joins TRBV9 to TRBJ2-1; 11 nucleotides line up with TRBD2. The V gene end was trimmed by 3 bases and the J gene end by 1 base; junction bases not matched to a gene: 6. CDR1 SGDLS and CDR2 YYNGEE come from the germline V gene. This CDR3 comprises 17 residues. CDR3 DNA: TGTGCCAGCAGCGCCCCGACTAGCGGGGTATCCTACAATGAGCAGTTCTTC. Amino acids: CASSAPTSGVSYNEQFF.

This chain joins TRBV29-1 and TRBJ2-3; the match to TRBD1 covers 8 bases. CDR3 length equals 15 residues. Trimming removed 8 bases from V and 2 bases from J; junction bases left unmatched: 12. Germline assignment: CDR1 SQVTM and CDR2 ANQGSEA. In DNA form, the CDR3 reads TGCAGCTCGACTAGGACAGGGAGTCCCACAGATACGCAGTATTTT. Protein product: CSSTRTGSPTDTQYF.

The V call is TRBV9, the J call TRBJ1-5; D possibly corresponds to TRBD1 (6 bases). This CDR3 region has 14 residues. CDR1 SGDLS and CDR2 YYNGEE come from the germline V gene. V was pared by 4 bases and J by 3 bases, with 11 bases between. CDR3 DNA sequence: TGTGCCAGCAGCCCAAGACAGGCCAATCAGCCCCAGCATTTT. It specifies CASSPRQANQPQHF.

This chain joins TRBV7-9 and TRBJ1-2, with D perhaps matching TRBD1 (6 bases). The V end was cut by 2 bases, the J end by 3 bases, with 16 bases between. Germline lookup yields CDR1 SEHNR and CDR2 FQNEAQ (reference sequence). The CDR3 contains 16 residues. Here the CDR3 reads CASSLFEYRDHYGYTF. CDR3 coding DNA: TGTGCCAGCAGCTTATTTGAGTACAGGGATCACTATGGCTACACCTTC.

This chain joins TRBV7-9 and TRBJ2-1, with D tentatively TRBD2 (5 bases). This CDR3 is 14 amino acids long. Trimming cost V 1 base and J 9 bases, with 13 bases left between them. The germline V gene encodes CDR1 SEHNR and CDR2 FQNEAQ (reference sequence). In DNA, the CDR3 is TGTGCCAGCAGCTTAGGTGAGGGCACAATTGAGCAGTTCTTC. This translates into CASSLGEGTIEQFF.

The chain links TRBV9 to TRBJ2-1, with D uncertain. CDR1 and CDR2 from the germline V gene are SGDLS and YYNGEE. The ends were cut back, 4 bases at V and 10 bases at J, with 15 bases in the middle. This CDR3 has 13 amino acids. CDR3 region: CASSPAPGSEQFF. In DNA form, the CDR3 reads TGTGCCAGCAGCCCCGCCCCCGGGTCCGAGCAGTTCTTC. Based on the CDR3 plus reference TRBV9 and TRBJ2-1, the full variable domain is DSGVTQTPKHLITATGQRVTLRCSPRSGDLSVYWYQQSLDQGLQFLIQYYNGEERAKGNILERFSAQQFPDLHSELNLSSLELGDSALYFCASSPAPGSEQFFGPGTRLTVL.

The J gene is TRBJ2-5, the V gene TRBV19; 7 bases are shared with TRBD1. CDR1 and CDR2 (germline): LNHDA, SQIVND (reference sequence). The trim removed 1 base at V and 5 bases at J, leaving 7 bases unmatched. The CDR3 extends over 15 amino acids. The CDR3 loop reads CASSIGKGARETQYF. The DNA of the CDR3 is TGTGCCAGTAGTATAGGGAAGGGGGCCAGGGAGACCCAGTACTTC.

V is TRBV9 and J is TRBJ1-5, with a weak D call TRBD1 (5 bases). Germline V gene lookup returns CDR1 SGDLS and CDR2 YYNGEE. V gave up 3 bases and J gave up 0 bases, with 10 bases separating them. CDR3 length: 15 residues. In DNA form, the CDR3 reads TGTGCCAGCAGCGACCAGACAGATAGCAATCAGCCCCAGCATTTT. Translating it yields CASSDQTDSNQPQHF.

This chain connects TRBV9 to TRBJ2-3, with 10 bases aligning to TRBD2. Trimming at V came to 3 bases and at J to 4 bases, leaving 14 bases not matched to a gene. This CDR3 contains 18 residues. The germline V gene encodes CDR1 SGDLS and CDR2 YYNGEE. CDR3 in DNA: TGTGCCAGCAGCGCGCCCATAGCGGGGGGCCACGCGGCAGATACGCAGTATTTT. Encoded protein: CASSAPIAGGHAADTQYF.

The chain has TRBV1 and TRBJ2-7; the table's D call of TRBD2 was not tested on the DNA. TRBV1 is marked as a pseudogene. The CDR3 covers 14 residues. This chain's CDR3 is CTSSCGLDSYEQYF. The CDR3 nucleotides read TGCACCAGCAGCTGTGGACTGGATTCCTACGAGCAGTACTTC.

CDR3 sequence reads: CASSPGTPYTDTQYF. CDR3 coding DNA: TGTGCCAGCAGTCCCGGGACACCCTACACAGATACGCAGTATTTT. The V gene is TRBV27, the J gene TRBJ2-3; TRBD1 is a possible D gene (6 bases). The CDR3 runs to 15 residues. Looked up from germline, CDR1 is MNHEY and CDR2 is SMNVEV (reference sequence). Trimming shortened V by 5 bases and J by 2 bases, and 14 bases separated the two germline ends.

The rearrangement joins TRBV9 to TRBJ2-5, with TRBD1 as a possible D gene (6 bases). The J call is in doubt because the DNA end fits TRBJ2-7 better. The CDR3 extends over 14 amino acids. Germline loops: CDR1 SGDLS, CDR2 YYNGEE. The CDR3 spells CASSAPDRIYEQYF. CDR3 sequence (DNA): TGTGCCAGCAGCGCCCCGGACAGAATCTACGAGCAGTACTTC.